The 17 T cell receptor beta chains given below trace back to one sample, sequenced in a study of neoadjuvant anti-PD-1 for oral cavity cancer (dated by TCRdb to the early 2020s). The library relied on the immunoSEQ multiplex PCR assay. The immuneACCESS repertoire file appears here via TCRdb, limited to in-frame rearrangements. These files lack a portion of the clones; in checked studies, under half of the deficit traces to unresolved V genes, and the cause of the others is not known. In this sample the table shows thousands of clones, 70% of which occur a single time. The top ten hold 2.9% of the sample. The sample's time point label is to be understood as: after neoadjuvant nivolumab, at surgical resection. The specimen was PBMCs, collected after nivolumab (anti-PD-1) treatment. The receptors here all came from a person aged 35-80 years with oral cavity squamous cell carcinoma.

The chain has TRBV7-8 and TRBJ1-4; D might be TRBD1 (6 bases). Trimming took off 2 bases at V and 8 bases at J, with 24 bases between the two ends. The CDR3 is 18 amino acids. Germline lookup yields CDR1 SGHVS and CDR2 FQNEAQ. The CDR3 loop is CASSLRAGVTGLREKLFF. CDR3 DNA sequence: TGTGCCAGCAGCTTACGGGCGGGGGTGACAGGCCTGAGGGAAAAACTGTTTTTT.

The gene calls are TRBV11-2 and TRBJ1-6; D remains ambiguous. V lost 2 bases, J lost 5 bases, and 7 bases lay in between. The CDR3 extends over 14 amino acids. Germline-derived CDR1 and CDR2 are SGHAT and FQNNGV. CDR3 protein: CASSLLQDNSPLHF. The CDR3 bases are TGTGCCAGCAGCTTATTGCAGGATAATTCACCCCTCCACTTT.

The rearrangement links TRBV6-4 to TRBJ2-6; D is ambiguous. V lost 3 bases and J 3 bases, leaving 6 bases between the germline ends. This CDR3 is built from 14 residues. The germline gives CDR1 MRHNA, CDR2 SNTAGT. The CDR3 nucleotides are TGTGCCAGCAGTGAGGGTTTTGGGGCCAACGTCCTGACTTTC. It encodes CASSEGFGANVLTF.

This chain connects TRBV18 to TRBJ2-7; D gene ambiguous. Germline CDR1 reads KGHSH; CDR2 reads LQKENI. The CDR3 covers 12 residues. Trimming left V 2 bases short and J 4 bases short, with 6 bases between. The CDR3: CASSPGNYEQYF. The DNA of the CDR3 is TGTGCCAGCTCACCAGGAAATTACGAGCAGTACTTC.

J is TRBJ2-2 and V is TRBV27; tentatively, D is TRBD2 (5 bases). Germline V lookup: CDR1 MNHEY, CDR2 SMNVEV (reference sequence). Trimming cost V 8 bases and J 0 bases, with 16 bases left between them. There are 16 residues in the CDR3. The CDR3 spells CASRYNGVANTGELFF. The CDR3 DNA sequence: TGTGCCAGCCGTTATAACGGGGTCGCGAACACCGGGGAGCTGTTTTTT.

The CDR3 reads CASSLAAGIYEAFF. The CDR3 bases are TGTGCCAGCAGCTTAGCGGCGGGAATCTATGAAGCTTTCTTT. This chain connects TRBV7-2 to TRBJ1-1; no clear D gene. V lost 0 bases and J lost 7, with 12 bases in between. Germline V gene data show CDR1 as SGHTA and CDR2 as FQGNSA. There are 14 residues in the CDR3.

The gene calls are TRBV11-3 and TRBJ1-1; D is undetermined. The CDR3 runs 13 residues. CDR1 and CDR2 from the germline V gene are SGHNT and YENEEA. Trimming took off 5 bases at V and 3 bases at J, with 10 bases between the two ends. The CDR3 DNA reads as TGTGCCAGCAGCCAAGCAGCGGACACTGAAGCTTTCTTT. This encodes CASSQAADTEAFF.

This chain joins TRBV7-3 and TRBJ1-1, with D possibly matching TRBD1 (6 bases). The CDR3 runs 16 residues. Trimming removed 4 bases at V and 4 bases at J, with 19 bases between. Per the germline V gene, CDR1 is SGHTA and CDR2 is FQGTGA. This chain's CDR3 is CASSSSGVGGGTEAFF. The CDR3 DNA is TGTGCCAGCAGCTCCTCCGGGGTAGGGGGAGGCACTGAAGCTTTCTTT.

As DNA, the CDR3 is TGTGCCAGCAGCTTATTAGCGGGGAGCTCCTACAATGAGCAGTTCTTC. The encoded protein is CASSLLAGSSYNEQFF. V gene TRBV7-8 combines with J gene TRBJ2-1; TRBD2 aligns across 8 bases. CDR1 is SGHVS, CDR2 FQNEAQ, per germline. This CDR3 is 16 amino acids long. V trimming: 2 bases; J trimming: 0 bases; junction bases outside the gene matches: 3.

The chain has TRBV7-9 and TRBJ2-3; maybe TRBD1 (5 bases). The CDR3 loop spans 12 amino acids. V dropped 6 bases and J dropped 5 bases, with 9 bases sitting between them. Looked up from germline, CDR1 is SEHNR and CDR2 is FQNEAQ (reference sequence). The CDR3 coding sequence is TGTGCCAGCAGTCAGGGTAAAGATACGCAGTATTTT. Translation: CASSQGKDTQYF. Full variable domain (remainder filled in from reference TRBV7-9 and TRBJ2-3): DTGVSQNPRHKITKRGQNVTFRCDPISEHNRLYWYRQTLGQGPEFLTYFQNEAQLEKSRLLSDRFSAERPKGSFSTLEIQRTEQGDSAMYLCASSQGKDTQYFGPGTRLTVL.

For the CDR3, the DNA is TGTGCCAGCTCACCCTCCCGCAGGGAGGATGGCTACACCTTC. It is translated as CASSPSRREDGYTF. The chain joins TRBV18 to TRBJ1-2; D might be TRBD1 (5 bases). The germline gives CDR1 KGHSH, CDR2 LQKENI. V was pared by 3 bases and J by 6 bases, with 14 bases between. The CDR3 has 14 residues.

The chain recombines TRBV6-1 with TRBJ1-1; 7 bases align to TRBD1. Per the germline V gene, CDR1 is MNHNS and CDR2 is SASEGT. CDR3 size: 13 residues. The J segment lost 3 bases and the V segment lost 9 bases, leaving 7 bases of the junction unmatched. The CDR3 here is CASSPQGYTEAFF. CDR3 DNA sequence: TGTGCCAGTTCACCACAGGGGTACACTGAAGCTTTCTTT.

The rearrangement joins TRBV6-6 to TRBJ2-4; 10 bases are a match to TRBD1. CDR1 is MNHNY and CDR2 is SVGAGI in the germline V gene (reference sequence). V shed 5 bases, J shed 8 bases, and the junction held 6 bases outside the gene matches. CDR3 length: 14 residues. CDR3 region: CASSPTGGLDIQYF. In nucleotides, the CDR3 is TGTGCCAGCAGTCCGACAGGGGGCTTGGACATTCAGTACTTC.

This clone was picked up a small number of times. This chain links TRBV7-3 with TRBJ2-7, with a tentative D call TRBD2 (5 bases). The germline gives CDR1 SGHTA, CDR2 FQGTGA. V was clipped by 5 bases and J by 4 bases, with 12 bases between them. This CDR3 is 13 amino acids long. The CDR3: CASSRGRGYEQYF. The CDR3 DNA reads as TGTGCCAGCAGCCGCGGCCGCGGGTACGAGCAGTACTTC.

The chain recombines TRBV15 with TRBJ2-3, with 7 bases aligning to TRBD2. Per germline, CDR1 LNHNV and CDR2 YYDKDF (reference sequence). The CDR3 has 15 amino acids. V shed 5 bases, J shed 2 bases, and the junction held 7 bases outside the gene matches. This CDR3 is CATSPSGDNTDTQYF. Here the CDR3 DNA reads TGTGCCACCAGCCCAAGCGGGGATAACACAGATACGCAGTATTTT.

This clone was recorded a few times. The chain couples TRBV27 to TRBJ2-5; D is ambiguous. This CDR3 comprises 14 residues. The germline V gene has CDR1 MNHEY and CDR2 SMNVEV (reference sequence). V lost 3 bases and J lost 1, with 9 bases in between. CDR3 DNA: TGTGCCAGCAGTTTCTCCGGCAGCCAAGAGACCCAGTACTTC. This gives the protein CASSFSGSQETQYF.

The chain is built from TRBV7-6 and TRBJ1-1; D uncertain. V dropped 7 bases and J dropped 1 base, with 16 bases sitting between them. This CDR3 is 15 amino acids long. CDR1 is SGHVS and CDR2 is FNYEAQ in the germline V gene. CDR3 nucleotide sequence: TGTGCCAGCACCCCTCGGGAGGGTTCGAACACTGAAGCTTTCTTT. Encoded protein: CASTPREGSNTEAFF.